The entry below describes one T cell receptor (beta chain). This specimen belongs to a study of control samples from healthy donors and cancer patients. V was shortened by 9 bases and J by 0 bases, with 11 bases between the two germline ends. The CDR3 has 13 amino acids. CDR1 and CDR2 from the germline V gene are MGHDK and SYGVNS. Produced via immunoSEQ multiplex PCR; TCRdb's table is partial and in-frame only. The data show fewer than 200,000 clones, around 90% seen once. Sample: blood. V usage is TRBV25-1 and J usage is TRBJ1-1; the D gene is possibly TRBD1 (6 bases). The clonotype originates from a young man in good health. Here the CDR3 reads CASTGALNTEAFF. Written as DNA, the CDR3 is TGTGCCAGTACGGGGGCCTTGAACACTGAAGCTTTCTTT.